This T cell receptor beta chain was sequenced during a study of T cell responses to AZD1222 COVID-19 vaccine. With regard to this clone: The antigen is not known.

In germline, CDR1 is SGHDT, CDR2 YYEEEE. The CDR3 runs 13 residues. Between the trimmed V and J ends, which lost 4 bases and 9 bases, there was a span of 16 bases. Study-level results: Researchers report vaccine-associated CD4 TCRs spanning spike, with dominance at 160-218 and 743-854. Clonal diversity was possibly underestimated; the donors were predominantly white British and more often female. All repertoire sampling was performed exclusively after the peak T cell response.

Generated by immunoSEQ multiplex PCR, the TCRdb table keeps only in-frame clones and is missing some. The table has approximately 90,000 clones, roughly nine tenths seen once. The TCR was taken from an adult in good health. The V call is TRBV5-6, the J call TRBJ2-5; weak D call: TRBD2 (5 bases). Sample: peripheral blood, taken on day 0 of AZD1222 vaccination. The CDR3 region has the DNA TGTGCCAGCAGCCGAGACTCGCGGGTGGCCCAGTACTTC. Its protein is CASSRDSRVAQYF.